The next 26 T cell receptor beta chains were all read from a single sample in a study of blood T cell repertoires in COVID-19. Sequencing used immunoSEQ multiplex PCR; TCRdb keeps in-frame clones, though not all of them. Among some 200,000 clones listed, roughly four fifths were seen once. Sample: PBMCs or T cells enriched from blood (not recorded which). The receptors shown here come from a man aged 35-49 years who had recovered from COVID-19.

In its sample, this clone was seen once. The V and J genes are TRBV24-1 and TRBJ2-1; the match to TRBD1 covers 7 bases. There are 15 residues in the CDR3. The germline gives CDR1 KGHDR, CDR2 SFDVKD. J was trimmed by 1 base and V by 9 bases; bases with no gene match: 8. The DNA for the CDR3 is TGTGCCACCCAAGGGGTCAGGGGGTCCTACAATGAGCAGTTCTTC. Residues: CATQGVRGSYNEQFF.

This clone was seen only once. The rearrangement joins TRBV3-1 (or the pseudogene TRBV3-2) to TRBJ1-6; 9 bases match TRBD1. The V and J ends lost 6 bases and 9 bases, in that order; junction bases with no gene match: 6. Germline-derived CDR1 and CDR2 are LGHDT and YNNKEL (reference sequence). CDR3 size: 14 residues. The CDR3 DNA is TGTGCCAGCAGAGATACAGGGGGCGGTTCACCCCTCCACTTT. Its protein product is CASRDTGGGSPLHF.

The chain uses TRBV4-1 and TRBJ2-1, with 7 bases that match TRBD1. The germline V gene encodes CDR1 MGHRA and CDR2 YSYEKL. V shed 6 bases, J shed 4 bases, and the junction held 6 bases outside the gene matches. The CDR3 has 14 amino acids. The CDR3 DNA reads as TGCGCCAGCAGGGTGGCAGGGGGATACAATGAGCAGTTCTTC. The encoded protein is CASRVAGGYNEQFF.

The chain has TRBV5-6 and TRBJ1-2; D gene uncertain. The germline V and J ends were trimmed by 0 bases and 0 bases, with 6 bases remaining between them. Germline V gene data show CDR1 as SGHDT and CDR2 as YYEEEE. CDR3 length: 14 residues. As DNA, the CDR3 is TGTGCCAGCAGCTTGGTTGGAGCTAACTATGGCTACACCTTC. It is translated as CASSLVGANYGYTF. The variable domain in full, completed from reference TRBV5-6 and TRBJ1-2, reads DAGVTQSPTHLIKTRGQQVTLRCSPKSGHDTVSWYQQALGQGPQFIFQYYEEEERQRGNFPDRFSGHQFPNYSSELNVNALLLGDSALYLCASSLVGANYGYTFGSGTRLTVV.

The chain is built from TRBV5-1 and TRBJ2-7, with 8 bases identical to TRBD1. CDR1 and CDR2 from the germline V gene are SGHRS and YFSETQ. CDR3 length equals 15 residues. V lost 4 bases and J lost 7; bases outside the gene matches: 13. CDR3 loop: CASSPATGVVSEQYF. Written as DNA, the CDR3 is TGCGCCAGCAGCCCGGCGACAGGGGTCGTTTCGGAGCAGTACTTC.

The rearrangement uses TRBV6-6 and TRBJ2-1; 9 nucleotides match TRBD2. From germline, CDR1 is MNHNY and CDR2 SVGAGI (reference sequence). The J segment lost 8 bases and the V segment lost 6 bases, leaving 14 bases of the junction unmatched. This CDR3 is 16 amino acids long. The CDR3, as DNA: TGTGCCAGCAGGACTGACTTTAGCGGGAGTTTCGATGAGCAGTTCTTC. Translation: CASRTDFSGSFDEQFF.

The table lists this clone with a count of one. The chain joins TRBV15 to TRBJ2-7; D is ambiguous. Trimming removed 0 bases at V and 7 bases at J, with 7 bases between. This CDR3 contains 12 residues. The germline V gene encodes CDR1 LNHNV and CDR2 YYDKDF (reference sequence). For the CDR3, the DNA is TGTGCCACCAGCAGAGATCGGTCGGAGCAGTACTTC. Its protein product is CATSRDRSEQYF.

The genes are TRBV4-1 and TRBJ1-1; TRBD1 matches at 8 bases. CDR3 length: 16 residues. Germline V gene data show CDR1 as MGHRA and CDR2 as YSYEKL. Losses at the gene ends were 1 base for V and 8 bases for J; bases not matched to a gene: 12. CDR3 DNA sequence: TGCGCCAGCAGCCAAGTGGCCCGGGAGGACAGGGACGAAGCTTTCTTT. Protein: CASSQVAREDRDEAFF.

CDR3 in amino acids: CASSRRTARSSYEQYF. CDR3 nucleotide sequence: TGTGCCAGCAGCCGAAGGACAGCACGGAGCTCCTACGAGCAGTACTTC. The chain has TRBV11-2 and TRBJ2-7; possible D gene TRBD1, 6 bases. V was shortened by 5 bases and J by 0 bases, with 17 bases between the two germline ends. The CDR3 loop spans 16 amino acids. Germline V gives CDR1 SGHAT, CDR2 FQNNGV.

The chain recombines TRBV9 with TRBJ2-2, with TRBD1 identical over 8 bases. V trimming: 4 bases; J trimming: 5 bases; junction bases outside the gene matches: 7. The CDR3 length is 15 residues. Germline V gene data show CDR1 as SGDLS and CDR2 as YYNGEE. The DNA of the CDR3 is TGTGCCAGCAGCCCCAGACAGGGGCGGACCGGGGAGCTGTTTTTT. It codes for CASSPRQGRTGELFF.

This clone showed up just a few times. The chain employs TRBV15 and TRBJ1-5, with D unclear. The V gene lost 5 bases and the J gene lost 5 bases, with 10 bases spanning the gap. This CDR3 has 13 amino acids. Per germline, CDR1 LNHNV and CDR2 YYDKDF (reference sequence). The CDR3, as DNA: TGTGCCACCAGCCCCTATGAGGATCAGCCCCAGCATTTT. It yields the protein CATSPYEDQPQHF. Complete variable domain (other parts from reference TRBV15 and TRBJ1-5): DAMVIQNPRYQVTQFGKPVTLSCSQTLNHNVMYWYQQKSSQAPKLLFHYYDKDFNNEADTPDNFQSRRPNTSFCFLDIRSPGLGDTAMYLCATSPYEDQPQHFGDGTRLSIL.

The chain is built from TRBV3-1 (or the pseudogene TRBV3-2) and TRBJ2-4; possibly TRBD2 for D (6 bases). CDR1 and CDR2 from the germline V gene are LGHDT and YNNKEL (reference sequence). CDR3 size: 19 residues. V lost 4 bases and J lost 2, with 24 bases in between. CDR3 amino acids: CASSLRAIGSIDPKNIQYF. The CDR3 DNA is TGTGCCAGCAGCCTCAGGGCTATCGGGAGTATCGATCCCAAAAACATTCAGTACTTC.

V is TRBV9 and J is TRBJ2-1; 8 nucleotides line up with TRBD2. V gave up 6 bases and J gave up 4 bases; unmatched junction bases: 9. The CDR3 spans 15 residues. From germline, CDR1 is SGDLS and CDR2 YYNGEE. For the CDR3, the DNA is TGTGCCAGCACCATAGCGGGATACGATTACAATGAGCAGTTCTTC. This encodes CASTIAGYDYNEQFF.

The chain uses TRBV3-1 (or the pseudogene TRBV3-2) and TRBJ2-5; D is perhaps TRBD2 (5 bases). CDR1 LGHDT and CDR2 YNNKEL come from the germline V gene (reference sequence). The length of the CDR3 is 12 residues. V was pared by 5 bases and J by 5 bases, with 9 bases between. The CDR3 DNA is TGTGCCAGCAGCGGACGGAGGGAGACCCAGTACTTC. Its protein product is CASSGRRETQYF.

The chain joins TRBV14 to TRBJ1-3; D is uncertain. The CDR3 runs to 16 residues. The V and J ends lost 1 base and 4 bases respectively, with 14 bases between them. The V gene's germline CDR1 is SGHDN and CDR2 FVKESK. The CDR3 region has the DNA TGTGCCAGCAGCCAAGGCCCGACTATGGGAGGAAACACCATATATTTT. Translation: CASSQGPTMGGNTIYF.

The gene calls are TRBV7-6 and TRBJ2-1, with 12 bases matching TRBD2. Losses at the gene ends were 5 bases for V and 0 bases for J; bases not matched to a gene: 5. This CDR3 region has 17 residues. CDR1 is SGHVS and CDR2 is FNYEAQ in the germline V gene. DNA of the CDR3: TGTGCCAGCAGCCCGGGACTAGCGGGTAGCTCCTACAATGAGCAGTTCTTC. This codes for CASSPGLAGSSYNEQFF.

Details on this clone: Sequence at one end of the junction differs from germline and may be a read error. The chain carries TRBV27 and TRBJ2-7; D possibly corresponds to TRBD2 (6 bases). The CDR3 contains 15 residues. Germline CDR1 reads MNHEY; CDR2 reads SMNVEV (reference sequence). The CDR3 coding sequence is TGTGCCAGCAGTCAAACCTTTACTAGCTCCCACGAGCAGTACTTC. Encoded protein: CASSQTFTSSHEQYF.

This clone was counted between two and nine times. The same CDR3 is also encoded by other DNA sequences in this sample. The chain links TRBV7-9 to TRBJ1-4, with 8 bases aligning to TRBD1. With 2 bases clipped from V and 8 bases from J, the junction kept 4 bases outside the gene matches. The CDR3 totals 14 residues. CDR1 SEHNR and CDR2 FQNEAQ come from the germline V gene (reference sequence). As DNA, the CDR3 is TGTGCCAGCAGCTTACAGGGGGCTGGAGAAAAACTGTTTTTT. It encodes CASSLQGAGEKLFF.

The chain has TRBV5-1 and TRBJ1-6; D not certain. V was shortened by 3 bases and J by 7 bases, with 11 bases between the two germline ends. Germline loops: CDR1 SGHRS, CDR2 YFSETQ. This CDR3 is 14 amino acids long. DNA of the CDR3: TGCGCCAGCAGCTCGAGGGTAAACAATTCACCCCTCCACTTT. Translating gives CASSSRVNNSPLHF. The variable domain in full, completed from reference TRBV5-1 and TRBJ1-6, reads KAGVTQTPRYLIKTRGQQVTLSCSPISGHRSVSWYQQTPGQGLQFLFEYFSETQRNKGNFPGRFSGRQFSNSRSEMNVSTLELGDSALYLCASSSRVNNSPLHFGNGTRLTVT.

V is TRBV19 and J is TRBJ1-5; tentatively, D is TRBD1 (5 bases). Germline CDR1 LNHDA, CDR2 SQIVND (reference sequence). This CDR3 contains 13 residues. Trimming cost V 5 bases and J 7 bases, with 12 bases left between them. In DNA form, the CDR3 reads TGTGCCAGTAGTGACCAGGGAGGGCAGCCCCAGCATTTT. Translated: CASSDQGGQPQHF.

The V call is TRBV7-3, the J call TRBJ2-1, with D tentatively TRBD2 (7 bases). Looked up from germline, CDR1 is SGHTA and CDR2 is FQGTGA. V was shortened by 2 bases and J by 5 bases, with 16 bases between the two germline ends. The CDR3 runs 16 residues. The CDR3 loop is CASSLLSGGRHNEQFF. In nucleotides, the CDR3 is TGTGCCAGCAGCTTACTTTCGGGGGGCCGCCACAATGAGCAGTTCTTC.

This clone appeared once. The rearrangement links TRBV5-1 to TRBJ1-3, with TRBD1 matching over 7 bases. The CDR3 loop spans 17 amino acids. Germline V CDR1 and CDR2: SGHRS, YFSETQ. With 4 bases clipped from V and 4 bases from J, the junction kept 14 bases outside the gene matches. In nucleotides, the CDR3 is TGCGCCAGCAGCCCCACACCACAGGGGTTGGCAGGAAACACCATATATTTT. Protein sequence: CASSPTPQGLAGNTIYF.

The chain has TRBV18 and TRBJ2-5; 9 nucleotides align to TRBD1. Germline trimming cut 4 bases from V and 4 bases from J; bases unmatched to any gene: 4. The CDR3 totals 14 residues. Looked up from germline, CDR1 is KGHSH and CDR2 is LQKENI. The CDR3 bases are TGTGCCAGCTCACAAGGACAGGGGAGAGAGACCCAGTACTTC. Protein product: CASSQGQGRETQYF.

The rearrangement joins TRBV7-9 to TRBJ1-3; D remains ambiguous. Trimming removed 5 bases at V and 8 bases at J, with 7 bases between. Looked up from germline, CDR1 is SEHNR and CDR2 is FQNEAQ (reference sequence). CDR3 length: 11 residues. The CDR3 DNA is TGTGCCAGCAGCGAGTCGGACACCATATATTTT. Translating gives CASSESDTIYF.

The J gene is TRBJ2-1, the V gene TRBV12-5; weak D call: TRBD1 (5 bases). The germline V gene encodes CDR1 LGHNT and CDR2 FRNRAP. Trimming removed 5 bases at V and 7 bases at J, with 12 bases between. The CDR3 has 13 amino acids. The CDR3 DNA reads TGTGCTAGTGGTGTCTTGGGGCCAAATGAGCAGTTCTTC. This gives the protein CASGVLGPNEQFF.

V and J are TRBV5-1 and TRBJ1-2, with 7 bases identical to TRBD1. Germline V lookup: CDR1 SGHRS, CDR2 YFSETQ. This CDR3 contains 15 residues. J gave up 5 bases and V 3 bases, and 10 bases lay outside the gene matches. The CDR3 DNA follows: TGCGCCAGCAGCTCCGGACAGGCGAATTTTTATGGCTACACCTTC. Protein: CASSSGQANFYGYTF.